This entry concerns a single T cell receptor beta chain. The data were taken from a study of CD8+ T cells in alopecia areata. Turning to the study itself: Treatment of the treated patients consisted of oral tofacitinib, 5 to 10 mg twice daily.

Reverse transcribed after extraction, RNA yielded cDNA as the sequencing template. The assay was immunoSEQ multiplex PCR, and TCRdb's table has in-frame clones only and misses some. The sample holds 150,000 to 200,000 clones, less than 65% seen once. Treatment given: oral pan-JAK inhibitor, 5-10 mg twice daily. Germline CDR1 reads LGHNA; CDR2 reads YSLEER. The CDR3 consists of 16 residues. Trimming removed 0 bases at V and 0 bases at J, with 12 bases between. The receptor comes from a human donor with alopecia areata. The gene calls are TRBV4-3 and TRBJ2-7; no clear D gene. Sequenced here: CD4+ T cells sorted from blood, sampled at week 24, from a patient treated with tofacitinib. The CDR3 loop is CASSQDPALSSYEQYF. In DNA, the CDR3 is TGCGCCAGCAGCCAAGATCCAGCGTTAAGCTCCTACGAGCAGTACTTC.